A single sample is the source of the 13 T cell receptor beta chains below, sequenced in a study of cytomegalovirus exposure and HLA in healthy donors. Assay used: immunoSEQ multiplex PCR; TCRdb lists only in-frame clones, some missing. The sample has about 330,000 clones; roughly nine tenths are singletons. Sequenced input: PBMCs. These receptors all come from a woman in her twenties or thirties in good health and CMV-seropositive.

The CDR3 nucleotides read TGTGCCAGTATCCCTCCAAACCAAGAGACCCAGTACTTC. This sequence encodes CASIPPNQETQYF. The rearrangement uses TRBV19 and TRBJ2-5; D is undetermined. Germline loops: CDR1 LNHDA, CDR2 SQIVND (reference sequence). The CDR3 has 13 residues. With 7 bases removed from V and 0 bases from J, the gap between germline ends came to 9 bases.

This rearrangement joins TRBV7-6 to TRBJ2-2, with D maybe TRBD2 (6 bases). The germline V and J ends were trimmed by 6 bases and 5 bases, with 16 bases remaining between them. CDR3 length: 15 residues. The V gene's germline CDR1 is SGHVS and CDR2 FNYEAQ. This chain's CDR3 is CASSQLSGTTGELFF. The CDR3 nucleotides read TGTGCCAGCAGTCAGCTGTCGGGGACTACCGGGGAGCTGTTTTTT. The full variable domain, in which reference TRBV7-6 and TRBJ2-2 provide the parts outside the CDR3, is GAGVSQSPRYKVTKRGQDVALRCDPISGHVSLYWYRQALGQGPEFLTYFNYEAQQDKSGLPNDRFSAERPEGSISTLTIQRTEQRDSAMYRCASSQLSGTTGELFFGEGSRLTVL.

This rearrangement joins TRBV6-4 to TRBJ2-3; D is possibly TRBD1 (5 bases). The CDR3 runs to 13 residues. Germline-derived CDR1 and CDR2 are MRHNA and SNTAGT. V shed 3 bases and J shed 7 bases, with 11 bases lying between them. The CDR3: CASSESSGNTQYF. In DNA, the CDR3 is TGTGCCAGCAGTGAAAGTTCAGGGAATACGCAGTATTTT.

The chain employs TRBV9 and TRBJ1-2; TRBD1 might be the D (5 bases). Germline V lookup: CDR1 SGDLS, CDR2 YYNGEE. Trimming took off 4 bases at V and 4 bases at J, with 20 bases between the two ends. There are 16 residues in the CDR3. The CDR3 sequence: CASSLWRGAPLYGYTF. Here the CDR3 DNA reads TGTGCCAGCAGCCTCTGGAGGGGCGCTCCTCTCTATGGCTACACCTTC.

This chain joins TRBV6-5 and TRBJ1-1; TRBD1 might be the D (5 bases). Between the trimmed V and J ends, which lost 7 bases and 8 bases, there was a span of 14 bases. Germline CDR1 reads MNHEY; CDR2 reads SVGAGI. The CDR3 is 12 amino acids. The CDR3 bases are TGTGCCAGCATCCAAGAGGGACGGGAAGCTTTCTTT. Translated: CASIQEGREAFF.

The V and J genes are TRBV19 and TRBJ2-7; 10 bases match TRBD2. The CDR3 sequence is 13 residues long. The germline CDR1 and CDR2 sequences are LNHDA and SQIVND (reference sequence). With 6 bases clipped from V and 2 bases from J, the junction kept 1 base outside the gene matches. CDR3 region: CASRLAGTYEQYF. DNA for the CDR3: TGTGCCAGTAGACTAGCGGGAACCTACGAGCAGTACTTC.

The chain links TRBV28 to TRBJ1-2; the D gene is possibly TRBD1 (6 bases). The CDR3 loop spans 14 amino acids. Germline V gene sequence: CDR1 MDHEN, CDR2 SYDVKM. Trimming left V 6 bases short and J 5 bases short, with 16 bases between. The chain's CDR3 is CASRVGGTSYGYTF. Written as DNA, the CDR3 is TGTGCCAGCAGGGTAGGTGGGACATCATATGGCTACACCTTC.

This clone was seen a single time. The chain employs TRBV5-1 and TRBJ1-5, with 9 bases identical to TRBD1. The J segment lost 5 bases and the V segment lost 0 bases, leaving 3 bases of the junction unmatched. Germline CDR1 and CDR2: SGHRS and YFSETQ. The CDR3 contains 15 residues. In nucleotides, the CDR3 is TGCGCCAGCAGCTTGGGAGACAGGGGGGATCAGCCCCAGCATTTT. This codes for CASSLGDRGDQPQHF.

The rearrangement joins TRBV7-9 to TRBJ2-5; the match to TRBD1 covers 9 bases. V trimming: 1 base; J trimming: 4 bases; junction bases outside the gene matches: 13. The CDR3 extends over 18 amino acids. CDR1 and CDR2 (germline): SEHNR, FQNEAQ (reference sequence). The CDR3 is CASSLGERDRDLRETQYF. CDR3 in DNA: TGTGCCAGCAGCTTAGGTGAAAGGGACAGGGATCTTAGAGAGACCCAGTACTTC.

This chain uses TRBV4-1 with TRBJ1-2; D call uncertain. CDR1 and CDR2 (germline): MGHRA, YSYEKL. The CDR3 loop spans 13 amino acids. Deletions cut 1 base from V and 4 bases from J, with 7 bases between. The chain's CDR3 is CASSQGRAYGYTF. The CDR3 nucleotides are TGCGCCAGCAGCCAAGGCCGCGCCTATGGCTACACCTTC.

This rearrangement joins TRBV7-2 to TRBJ2-1; 8 bases agree with TRBD2. Germline V gene data show CDR1 as SGHTA and CDR2 as FQGNSA. The CDR3 has 14 residues. Trimming took 2 bases from V and 9 from J; bases not matched to a gene: 6. In DNA, the CDR3 is TGTGCCAGCAGCTTAACGGGGGGGCTTTTTGAGCAGTTCTTC. Its protein product is CASSLTGGLFEQFF.

V is TRBV27 and J is TRBJ2-5; D possibly matches TRBD1 or TRBD2 (5 bases each). The CDR3 spans 15 residues. Germline-derived CDR1 and CDR2 are MNHEY and SMNVEV (reference sequence). V was cut by 3 bases and J by 7 bases, with 18 bases left in between. CDR3 DNA: TGTGCCAGCAGTTTTGCGGGTGTGGGGACCTGGACCCAGTACTTC. Translating gives CASSFAGVGTWTQYF.

V usage is TRBV10-3 and J usage is TRBJ2-7, with TRBD2 identical over 9 bases. The germline V gene encodes CDR1 ENHRY and CDR2 SYGVKD. The CDR3 is 15 residues long. With V trimmed by 6 bases and J by 2 bases, 8 bases remained unmatched. CDR3 protein: CAIRTAGTSPYEQYF. The CDR3 region has the DNA TGTGCCATCAGAACAGCCGGGACTAGCCCCTACGAGCAGTACTTC.